Included here is one TCR beta chain sequence, with context. The antigen remains unidentified. With 60 Vbeta and 13 Jbeta primers, the PCR was carried out. Measured with immunoSEQ multiplex PCR; TCRdb has only the in-frame clones, and not every one. The sample consists of approximately 130,000 clones, roughly 80% of them appearing once. The record originates from a study of cytomegalovirus exposure and HLA in healthy donors. Findings and caveats of the study: Sequencing artifact likely explains a cluster of highly shared sequence variants. When a later analysis compared HLA-associated TCR beta chains with equally common others, the HLA-associated chains turned out to be more clonally expanded and to have lower generation probabilities.

Those who donated were healthy bone marrow donors. CDR3 length: 13 residues. Trimming cost V 4 bases and J 3 bases, with 10 bases left between them. Germline loops: CDR1 SEHNR, CDR2 FQNEAQ (reference sequence). The sequence came from a boy aged 10-17 years in good health and CMV-seronegative. V is TRBV7-9 and J is TRBJ2-7, with D possibly being TRBD2 (5 bases). Source material: PBMCs. CDR3 amino acids: CASSSRGDYEQYF. The CDR3 region has the DNA TGTGCCAGCAGCTCCCGGGGTGACTACGAGCAGTACTTC.